The T cell receptor beta chain under discussion was sequenced for a study of Ad26.COV2.S vaccination and SARS-CoV-2 variants. Looking at the study overall: Doses of Ad26.COV2.S were injected into muscle once or twice, 56 days apart. Study outcomes and limitations: Overall T cell responses may have been underestimated by the analyses of TCR breadth and depth. Spike-specific TCR breadth was greater in vaccine than placebo recipients.

Of note for this clone: Its antigen remains unidentified.

V was pared by 3 bases and J by 5 bases, with 20 bases between. Per germline, CDR1 MDHEN and CDR2 SYDVKM. The CDR3 contains 17 residues. The treatment is: roughly 18 received Ad26.COV2.S at low or high dose, single or two shots; five or six received placebo; per-sample allocation not given. Sampling was performed 63 days after the first vaccine or placebo injection. Whoever gave the sample was an adult aged 18-55 years in Boston. Profiled with immunoSEQ multiplex PCR; TCRdb holds only in-frame clones, not every one. The sample contains a few hundred thousand clones, about 90% of which appear only once.

The TCR originated in a person aged 18-60 years who received the Ad26.COV2.S COVID-19 vaccine or a placebo. This chain uses TRBV28 with TRBJ2-4; D is possibly TRBD1 or TRBD2 (5 bases each). The source was peripheral blood, collected in a trial of Ad26.COV2.S vaccine versus placebo. In nucleotides, the CDR3 is TGTGCCAGCAGTTTCCAATTCGGGGCCCGGGCCGAAAACATTCAGTACTTC. Protein: CASSFQFGARAENIQYF.